The 21 T cell receptor beta chains presented below share a single source sample, sequenced in a study of T cell repertoires in cytomegalovirus infection. TCRdb ran MiXCR on the reads and lists one entry per CDR3 protein. The data contain 450,000 to 650,000 distinct CDR3 sequences, almost 40% of them singletons. For these receptors, no antigen is known. The sequences come from cultured PBMCs, collected from culture after CMV antigen stimulation. These receptors all stem from a human donor in good health (CMV status not recorded). Some clones in this sample may be carry-over from other donors' samples.

The chain recombines TRBV19 with TRBJ1-3, with 8 bases aligning to TRBD1. The V segment lost 4 bases and the J segment 0 bases; nucleotides outside the gene matches: 8. The germline CDR1 and CDR2 sequences are LNHDA and SQIVND (reference sequence). The CDR3 spans 17 residues. CDR3 nucleotide sequence: TGTGCCAGTAGTACAGCGGACAGGGCTTTCTCTGGAAACACCATATATTTT. Its protein is CASSTADRAFSGNTIYF.

In its sample, this clonotype was seen a few times. The rearrangement links TRBV6-6 to TRBJ2-1, with 7 bases identical to TRBD1. After removal of 2 bases from V and 11 bases from J, the junction contained 18 bases not matched to a gene. Germline CDR1 and CDR2: MNHNY and SVGAGI (reference sequence). The CDR3 runs 17 residues. CDR3 coding DNA: TGTGCCAGCAGTTACGACTCAGTTGGGACAGAACCTTGGAAGCAGTTCTTC. Translated: CASSYDSVGTEPWKQFF.

This sequence joins TRBV7-9 and TRBJ2-1; possible D gene TRBD2, 7 bases. The V end lost 1 base, the J end lost 10 bases, and 11 bases lay between the germline ends. CDR1 and CDR2 from the germline V gene are SEHNR and FQNEAQ (reference sequence). The CDR3 is 13 residues long. The CDR3 DNA is TGTGCCAGCAGCTTAGAGGGGGGGACCGAGCAGTTCTTC. Its protein is CASSLEGGTEQFF.

This clonotype was detected ten times or more. J is TRBJ2-5 and V is TRBV7-8; 8 positions match TRBD1. This CDR3 spans 16 amino acids. Germline V gene sequence: CDR1 SGHVS, CDR2 FQNEAQ. The J segment lost 2 bases and the V segment lost 5 bases, leaving 10 bases of the junction unmatched. The DNA of the CDR3 is TGTGCCAGCAGCCGTCCCAGACAGGGGTTACAAGAGACCCAGTACTTC. Translating it yields CASSRPRQGLQETQYF.

The genes are TRBV5-4 and TRBJ2-7; D may be TRBD1 or TRBD2 (5 bases each). Germline CDR1 is SGHNT and CDR2 is YYREEE (reference sequence). The CDR3 sequence is 16 residues long. The V end was cut by 4 bases, the J end by 7 bases, with 24 bases between. The CDR3 region has the DNA TGTGCCAGCAGCACGGGACGGAGGACCCTCTCGGGAGAGCAGTACTTC. This encodes CASSTGRRTLSGEQYF.

This clonotype was observed a handful of times. The CDR3 nucleotides are TGTGCCAGCAGTTACTCGATTGTGGACAGGGTCCTCGAGCAGTACTTC. It codes for CASSYSIVDRVLEQYF. The chain couples TRBV6-2 or TRBV6-3 to TRBJ2-7, with TRBD1 matching over 8 bases. V dropped 0 bases and J dropped 6; count of bases not matched to a gene: 10. The CDR3 is 16 amino acids. In germline, CDR1 is MNHEY, CDR2 SVGEGT.

The chain uses TRBV7-2 and TRBJ2-7, with unresolved D. V was shortened by 1 base and J by 6 bases, with 10 bases between the two germline ends. Per the germline V gene, CDR1 is SGHTA and CDR2 is FQGNSA. The CDR3 runs to 13 residues. Here the CDR3 reads CASSLVVSSEQYF. DNA for the CDR3: TGTGCCAGCAGCTTAGTAGTTAGCTCCGAGCAGTACTTC.

There are many counts of this clonotype. The chain employs TRBV7-2 and TRBJ1-6; 9 bases match TRBD1. The CDR3 spans 15 residues. Per the germline V gene, CDR1 is SGHTA and CDR2 is FQGNSA. Unmatched junction bases numbered 7, after V lost 5 bases and J lost 8 bases. For the CDR3, the DNA is TGTGCCAGCAGCGCCCAACAGGGGGCAGATTCACCCCTCCACTTT. Amino acids: CASSAQQGADSPLHF.

The chain recombines TRBV10-3 with TRBJ2-2; the match to TRBD1 covers 11 bases. The germline gives CDR1 ENHRY, CDR2 SYGVKD. With V trimmed by 3 bases and J by 5 bases, 5 bases remained unmatched. The CDR3 consists of 16 residues. The CDR3 nucleotides are TGTGCCATCAGTGACTTGGGACAGGGGGGAACCGGGGAGCTGTTTTTT. Protein sequence: CAISDLGQGGTGELFF.

The chain uses TRBV7-8 and TRBJ2-1, with D possibly matching TRBD1 (5 bases). Germline V gene lookup returns CDR1 SGHVS and CDR2 FQNEAQ. The CDR3 is 14 residues long. V was pared by 5 bases and J by 8 bases, with 16 bases between. The CDR3 here is CASSPLNRFDEQFF. CDR3 coding DNA: TGTGCCAGCAGCCCTCTAAACAGGTTTGATGAGCAGTTCTTC.

The chain recombines TRBV4-1 with TRBJ1-1, with D maybe TRBD1 (5 bases). The CDR3 consists of 14 residues. V was clipped by 4 bases and J by 5 bases, with 14 bases between them. From germline, CDR1 is MGHRA and CDR2 YSYEKL. The CDR3 loop is CASSLFSWGTEAFF. CDR3 bases: TGCGCCAGCAGCCTATTCAGTTGGGGGACTGAAGCTTTCTTT.

Many counts were recorded for this clonotype. The chain links TRBV7-2 to TRBJ2-2, with D unclear. V was trimmed by 0 bases and J by 6 bases, leaving 8 bases between them. The germline V gene has CDR1 SGHTA and CDR2 FQGNSA. CDR3 length: 14 amino acids. The CDR3 loop is CASSLAVGSGELFF. The CDR3 nucleotides read TGTGCCAGCAGCTTAGCCGTGGGGTCCGGGGAGCTGTTTTTT.

The rearrangement links TRBV15 to TRBJ2-5; D unclear. The CDR3 has 14 amino acids. Germline lookup yields CDR1 LNHNV and CDR2 YYDKDF (reference sequence). Between the trimmed V and J ends, which lost 1 base and 4 bases, there was a span of 10 bases. This CDR3 is CATSRGGPLETQYF. CDR3 coding DNA: TGTGCCACCAGCAGAGGTGGACCCCTAGAGACCCAGTACTTC.

This clonotype was seen at least ten times. The chain employs TRBV7-2 and TRBJ2-5; tentative D call: TRBD1 (5 bases). The CDR3 contains 15 residues. Between the trimmed V and J ends, which lost 0 bases and 5 bases, there was a span of 13 bases. CDR1 and CDR2 from the germline V gene are SGHTA and FQGNSA. Written as DNA, the CDR3 is TGTGCCAGCAGCTTAGCGTGGGGCTCCGGGGAGACCCAGTACTTC. The encoded protein is CASSLAWGSGETQYF.

V usage is TRBV7-2 and J usage is TRBJ1-2; TRBD1 aligns across 9 bases. The germline CDR1 and CDR2 sequences are SGHTA and FQGNSA. V was pared by 1 base and J by 7 bases, with 7 bases of the junction left unmatched. This CDR3 has 15 residues. The CDR3 DNA reads as TGTGCCAGCAGCTTAGGTACAGGGGGCTGGAGTGGCTACACCTTC. Its protein is CASSLGTGGWSGYTF.

This clonotype was counted between two and nine times. The chain combines TRBV7-2 with TRBJ2-3, with D perhaps given as TRBD1 or TRBD2 (5 bases each). This CDR3 has 16 amino acids. Germline-derived CDR1 and CDR2 are SGHTA and FQGNSA. V was shortened by 4 bases and J by 2 bases, with 16 bases between the two germline ends. The DNA of the CDR3 is TGTGCCAGCAGCTCCCGGGACCCCTATGACACAGATACGCAGTATTTT. It yields the protein CASSSRDPYDTDTQYF.

The rearrangement joins TRBV6-2 or TRBV6-3 to TRBJ2-5; possibly TRBD1 or TRBD2 for D (5 bases each). The V and J ends lost 5 bases and 0 bases respectively, with 13 bases between them. CDR1 is MNHEY and CDR2 is SVGEGT in the germline V gene. The CDR3 contains 15 residues. The CDR3 nucleotides read TGTGCCAGCAGTAAATGGGACGGGAACCAAGAGACCCAGTACTTC. Translated: CASSKWDGNQETQYF.

V gene TRBV4-1 combines with J gene TRBJ2-2; no clear D. Deletions cut 1 base from V and 0 bases from J, with 6 bases between. The germline gives CDR1 MGHRA, CDR2 YSYEKL. The CDR3 totals 15 residues. The CDR3 loop is CASSQVGANTGELFF. Written as DNA, the CDR3 is TGCGCCAGCAGCCAAGTCGGAGCGAACACCGGGGAGCTGTTTTTT.

The chain uses TRBV4-2 and TRBJ2-4; no reliable D call. Germline V gives CDR1 LGHNA, CDR2 YNFKEQ. The CDR3 is 17 residues long. The V gene lost 1 base and the J gene lost 3 bases, with 16 bases spanning the gap. The CDR3 DNA is TGTGCCAGCAGCCAAGTGTTTTCCAGTCCAGGCAAAAACATTCAGTACTTC. It translates to CASSQVFSSPGKNIQYF.

In its sample, this clonotype was seen a few times. The chain carries TRBV7-2 and TRBJ2-5; D is perhaps TRBD2 (6 bases). The V gene's germline CDR1 is SGHTA and CDR2 FQGNSA. This CDR3 is built from 14 residues. V gave up 3 bases and J gave up 5 bases, with 13 bases separating them. CDR3 in amino acids: CASSFNLARETQYF. The CDR3 bases are TGTGCCAGCAGCTTTAACCTAGCGCGCGAGACCCAGTACTTC.

The table lists this clonotype with a few counts. J is TRBJ1-2 and V is TRBV4-3; D remains ambiguous. The CDR3 contains 15 residues. The V gene's germline CDR1 is LGHNA and CDR2 YSLEER. Trimming pared 0 bases from V and 4 bases from J, leaving 12 bases between. As DNA, the CDR3 is TGCGCCAGCAGCCAAGAGGAAAGGGCCATCTATGGCTACACCTTC. Protein: CASSQEERAIYGYTF.